The clone carrying this T cell receptor beta chain occurred a few times. Its antigen is undetermined. A J-beta primer mix and a sample-barcoded 5' primer were used in a second PCR of about 6 to 12 cycles. TCRdb reprocessed the 5' RACE reads via MiXCR and lists one record per CDR3 protein. This sample has over a million distinct CDR3 sequences, with under 30% found just once. The CDR3 is made up of 14 amino acids. Germline loops: CDR1 SGHTA, CDR2 FQGTGA. This record comes from a study of blood T cells in healthy people across ages. Whole-study results and caveats: Relative to aged donors, long-lived donors carried more naive CD4+ cells and displayed higher diversity.

This same sample was also part of a study on T cells of mothers and their children. That paper adds: The effect of thymic selection on TCR recombination output is similar between related and unrelated pairs.

This chain connects TRBV7-3 to TRBJ2-5, with D perhaps assigned TRBD1 or TRBD2 (6 bases each). The J call may be mistaken, given a closer DNA end match to TRBJ2-1. The clonotype was recovered from a girl aged 2 to 10 in good health. Source material: blood. Here the CDR3 DNA reads TGTGCCAGCAGCTTACCCGCAATGGGGGGCGAGCAGTTCTTC. Its protein product is CASSLPAMGGEQFF.